The subject of this entry is one T cell receptor (beta chain). Per the authors' pipeline: Reference gene primers were amplified, and this amplification served to estimate nucleated cell counts. Produced via immunoSEQ multiplex PCR; TCRdb's table is partial and in-frame only. That table supplies the V and J calls and clone size; D and trimming were determined from the DNA. This sample has 120,000 to 150,000 clones, with 88% found just once. This sample is drawn from a study of blood T cell repertoires in COVID-19. At the level of the study: From the United States, Italy and Spain came samples of acute and convalescent COVID-19. T cells, B-cell-depleted T cells, or PBMCs provided the cDNA or gDNA that served as material.

This receptor was taken from a human donor in a cohort sampled during active COVID-19. Sequencing used peripheral blood.

This CDR3 reads CATGHQGQETQYF. The CDR3 DNA reads TGTGCCACTGGACATCAGGGGCAAGAGACCCAGTACTTC. This chain uses TRBV19 with TRBJ2-5; tentative D call: TRBD1 (6 bases). Germline-derived CDR1 and CDR2 are LNHDA and SQIVND (reference sequence). The CDR3 is 13 residues long. The ends were cut back, 10 bases at V and 2 bases at J, with 14 bases in the middle.